The 17 T cell receptor beta chains listed next were all sequenced from one sample in a study of blood T cell repertoires in COVID-19. TCRdb's table, derived via immunoSEQ multiplex PCR, lists solely in-frame clones and lacks some. The sample includes some 270,000 clones, 85% to 90% of them seen just once. Sequencing used peripheral blood. These receptors were taken from a young man with acute or convalescent COVID-19.

The chain uses TRBV3-1 (or the pseudogene TRBV3-2) and TRBJ1-2, with 9 bases fitting TRBD1. Germline-derived CDR1 and CDR2 are LGHDT and YNNKEL (reference sequence). V lost 4 bases, J lost 7 bases, and 7 bases stayed unmatched. The CDR3 has 14 residues. The CDR3: CASSLSTGGGGYTF. The CDR3 bases are TGTGCCAGCAGCCTGTCTACAGGGGGCGGTGGCTACACCTTC.

The V and J genes are TRBV6-5 and TRBJ1-5; TRBD1 aligns across 8 bases. The CDR3 contains 15 residues. The ends lost 2 bases at V and 10 bases at J; junction bases unmatched: 10. CDR1 MNHEY and CDR2 SVGAGI come from the germline V gene. CDR3 nucleotides: TGTGCCAGCAGTTACGACAGGGGAAATAATCTTCCCCAGCATTTT. Its protein is CASSYDRGNNLPQHF.

This chain uses TRBV9 with TRBJ1-3, with no clear D. Germline V gene sequence: CDR1 SGDLS, CDR2 YYNGEE. The CDR3 totals 12 residues. V lost 7 bases, J lost 0 bases, and 5 bases lay in between. CDR3 loop: CASSYSGNTIYF. For the CDR3, the DNA is TGTGCCAGCTCCTACTCTGGAAACACCATATATTTT.

The chain combines TRBV29-1 with TRBJ2-1; TRBD2 matches 11 bases. V lost 5 bases and J lost 7; bases outside the gene matches: 16. Germline loops: CDR1 SQVTM, CDR2 ANQGSEA. The CDR3 is 17 amino acids. The CDR3 here is CSVRRDLSGRARNEQFF. CDR3 nucleotides: TGCAGCGTTCGCAGAGACCTTAGCGGGAGGGCCAGGAATGAGCAGTTCTTC.

This clone was seen just once. The J gene is TRBJ1-1, the V gene TRBV5-1, with TRBD1 matching 7 bases. The ends lost 3 bases at V and 1 base at J; junction bases unmatched: 3. Germline CDR1 reads SGHRS; CDR2 reads YFSETQ. CDR3 length equals 14 residues. The CDR3 loop is CASSWGQTNTEAFF. CDR3 DNA: TGCGCCAGCAGCTGGGGACAGACGAACACTGAAGCTTTCTTT.

The gene calls are TRBV7-3 and TRBJ2-2; D is possibly TRBD1 (7 bases). Germline loops: CDR1 SGHTA, CDR2 FQGTGA. The V gene lost 5 bases and the J gene lost 3 bases, with 13 bases spanning the gap. The CDR3 loop spans 15 amino acids. The CDR3 here is CASSPRDSDTGELFF. CDR3 DNA sequence: TGTGCCAGCAGCCCGCGGGACAGTGACACCGGGGAGCTGTTTTTT.

This chain connects TRBV7-9 to TRBJ2-7; 8 bases agree with TRBD2. Per germline, CDR1 SEHNR and CDR2 FQNEAQ (reference sequence). The CDR3 totals 15 residues. With 0 bases clipped from V and 6 bases from J, the junction kept 7 bases outside the gene matches. CDR3 residues: CASSLARTSLGEQYF. As DNA, the CDR3 is TGTGCCAGCAGCTTAGCACGGACTAGCTTGGGCGAGCAGTACTTC.

The J gene is TRBJ2-5, the V gene TRBV28; D possibly corresponds to TRBD2 (5 bases). The CDR3 has 13 amino acids. Germline V lookup: CDR1 MDHEN, CDR2 SYDVKM. Trimming shortened V by 2 bases and J by 2 bases, and 6 bases separated the two germline ends. Here the CDR3 reads CASSLGRQETQYF. Written as DNA, the CDR3 is TGTGCCAGCAGTTTAGGGAGACAAGAGACCCAGTACTTC.

With regard to this clone: A read error may produce the germline difference seen at one junction end. V gene TRBV28 combines with J gene TRBJ1-5; 12 bases fit TRBD1. This CDR3 comprises 19 residues. CDR1 is MDHEN and CDR2 is SYDVKM in the germline V gene. The CDR3 DNA sequence: TGTGCCAGCAGTTTATATCTGGGACAGGGGGCTGAAACCTTTCAGGCCCAGCATTTT. Its translation is CASSLYLGQGAETFQAQHF.

This sequence joins TRBV7-2 and TRBJ2-7; D perhaps matches TRBD1 (6 bases). This CDR3 comprises 16 residues. Germline V gives CDR1 SGHTA, CDR2 FQGNSA. Trimming removed 3 bases at V and 4 bases at J, with 19 bases between. CDR3 protein: CASSFTSGDPPYEQYF. The CDR3 nucleotides read TGTGCCAGCAGCTTTACTTCAGGGGACCCCCCTTACGAGCAGTACTTC.

The chain is built from TRBV28 and TRBJ2-7, with a possible D match to TRBD1 (6 bases). CDR1 and CDR2 from the germline V gene are MDHEN and SYDVKM. With 4 bases removed from V and 2 bases from J, the gap between germline ends came to 15 bases. There are 15 residues in the CDR3. The CDR3 coding sequence is TGTGCCAGCAGTTCTTTGGGGACATCCCCCTACGAGCAGTACTTC. It is translated as CASSSLGTSPYEQYF.

The chain joins TRBV27 to TRBJ1-3; 7 bases line up with TRBD1. V trimming: 2 bases; J trimming: 2 bases; junction bases outside the gene matches: 6. The CDR3 contains 16 residues. From germline, CDR1 is MNHEY and CDR2 SMNVEV (reference sequence). The DNA for the CDR3 is TGTGCCAGCAGTTTAGGCAGGGGGACGGCTGGAAACACCATATATTTT. It specifies CASSLGRGTAGNTIYF.

The chain combines TRBV27 with TRBJ1-2, with D possibly matching TRBD1 (5 bases). CDR3 size: 14 residues. V was pared by 6 bases and J by 3 bases, with 14 bases between. The germline V gene encodes CDR1 MNHEY and CDR2 SMNVEV (reference sequence). CDR3 in DNA: TGTGCCAGCAGGGGCACAGGTCTCCACTATGGCTACACCTTC. It specifies CASRGTGLHYGYTF.

The J gene is TRBJ2-7, the V gene TRBV5-5; 8 bases are shared with TRBD1. This CDR3 spans 13 amino acids. Germline-derived CDR1 and CDR2 are SGHKS and YYEKEE (reference sequence). V lost 6 bases to trimming and J lost 3 bases; unmatched junction nucleotides: 5. The DNA for the CDR3 is TGTGCCAGCACCCAGGACAGGGACTACGAGCAGTACTTC. Translation gives CASTQDRDYEQYF.

V gene TRBV5-6 combines with J gene TRBJ2-3; 10 bases map to TRBD2. CDR1 and CDR2 (germline): SGHDT, YYEEEE. V dropped 3 bases and J dropped 6; count of bases not matched to a gene: 7. This CDR3 spans 15 amino acids. The CDR3 region has the DNA TGTGCCAGCAGCTGGAAGCGGGAGGGATGGGATACGCAGTATTTT. Amino acid sequence: CASSWKREGWDTQYF.

J is TRBJ1-5 and V is TRBV6-1; no clear D gene. Germline values: CDR1 MNHNS, CDR2 SASEGT. The CDR3 is 12 amino acids. V lost 2 bases, J lost 3 bases, and 2 bases lay in between. CDR3 loop: CASSEHNQPQHF. The CDR3 bases are TGTGCCAGCAGTGAACACAATCAGCCCCAGCATTTT.

J is TRBJ1-3 and V is TRBV3-1 (or the pseudogene TRBV3-2); D remains ambiguous. Trimming left V 6 bases short and J 0 bases short, with 6 bases between. Germline-derived CDR1 and CDR2 are LGHDT and YNNKEL (reference sequence). The CDR3 totals 13 residues. As DNA, the CDR3 is TGTGCCAGCAGTTCTCTCTCTGGAAACACCATATATTTT. This sequence encodes CASSSLSGNTIYF.